Below, 24 T cell receptor beta chains from the same sample are listed, as sequenced in a study of T cell clonotyping in hematopoietic cell transplantation. This table comes from immunoSEQ multiplex PCR, and its TCRdb copy is limited to in-frame clones, with some not included. The sample holds fewer than 6,500 clones, roughly 77% seen once. This specimen was PBMCs, taken 100 days after allogeneic stem cell transplant. The receptors here all came from a female patient younger than 45 who had an allogeneic stem cell transplant, so the T cells may come from the graft donor. Some clones in this sample may be carry-over from other donors' samples.

This chain uses TRBV6-1 with TRBJ1-4, with D tentatively TRBD1 (5 bases). The CDR3 sequence is 14 residues long. Germline V gives CDR1 MNHNS, CDR2 SASEGT. The V gene lost 6 bases and the J gene lost 0 bases, with 8 bases spanning the gap. The CDR3 loop reads CASRSGSTNEKLFF. The CDR3 coding sequence is TGTGCCAGCAGGTCAGGGTCAACTAATGAAAAACTGTTTTTT.

The chain carries TRBV6-1 and TRBJ2-7, with D possibly called TRBD1 or TRBD2 (5 bases each). There are 13 residues in the CDR3. Germline-derived CDR1 and CDR2 are MNHNS and SASEGT. CDR3 amino acids: CAIKPGRPYEQYF. The CDR3 DNA reads as TGTGCGATCAAACCGGGACGTCCATACGAGCAGTACTTC.

This clone was found a few times. V usage is TRBV7-6 and J usage is TRBJ1-2; D not resolved. The CDR3 spans 17 residues. The germline V and J ends were trimmed by 1 base and 0 bases, with 15 bases remaining between them. Germline CDR1 reads SGHVS; CDR2 reads FNYEAQ. The chain's CDR3 is CASSLEARPDSNYGYTF. The CDR3 DNA follows: TGTGCCAGCAGCTTAGAGGCCAGGCCCGACTCTAACTATGGCTACACCTTC.

The rearrangement joins TRBV6-5 to TRBJ1-6; the match to TRBD1 covers 11 bases. Germline V gives CDR1 MNHEY, CDR2 SVGAGI. The CDR3 sequence is 16 residues long. V gave up 4 bases and J gave up 12 bases; unmatched junction bases: 11. The CDR3, as DNA: TGTGCCAGCAGTTTAACCCCCGGGACAGGGGGTATACCCCTCCACTTT. Translated, it gives CASSLTPGTGGIPLHF.

This clone was observed a few times. This sequence joins TRBV10-3 and TRBJ2-7; the D gene is possibly TRBD2 (5 bases). Trimming shortened V by 11 bases and J by 0 bases, and 20 bases separated the two germline ends. Germline V gives CDR1 ENHRY, CDR2 SYGVKD. The CDR3 loop spans 15 amino acids. CDR3 sequence reads: CASGKGSSRSYEQYF. The CDR3 bases are TGTGCCTCGGGAAAGGGCTCTTCCCGCTCCTACGAGCAGTACTTC.

The J gene is TRBJ1-1, the V gene TRBV7-2; no definite D call. The CDR3 is made up of 14 amino acids. Trimming shortened V by 1 base and J by 6 bases, and 12 bases separated the two germline ends. Germline-derived CDR1 and CDR2 are SGHTA and FQGNSA. The CDR3 protein is CASSLGFEGAEAFF. DNA for the CDR3: TGTGCCAGCAGCTTAGGATTCGAGGGTGCTGAAGCTTTCTTT.

This clone was seen just once. The V call is TRBV7-9, the J call TRBJ2-3, with D perhaps matching TRBD2 (6 bases). CDR1 and CDR2 (germline): SEHNR, FQNEAQ (reference sequence). The V gene lost 2 bases and the J gene lost 0 bases, with 18 bases spanning the gap. This CDR3 comprises 18 residues. CDR3 nucleotides: TGTGCCAGCAGCTTATTGCCGGATTTAGCGGTTAGCACAGATACGCAGTATTTT. This encodes CASSLLPDLAVSTDTQYF.

This clone was recorded only once. The genes are TRBV11-2 and TRBJ2-7, with D perhaps matching TRBD1 (5 bases). Germline-derived CDR1 and CDR2 are SGHAT and FQNNGV. Deletions cut 3 bases from V and 6 bases from J, with 18 bases between. The CDR3 totals 15 residues. The CDR3 spells CASSLDTLWVGEQYF. The CDR3 DNA reads as TGTGCCAGCAGCTTGGACACTCTTTGGGTTGGCGAGCAGTACTTC.

The chain uses TRBV13 and TRBJ1-3; D perhaps matches TRBD1 (6 bases). The V gene lost 7 bases and the J gene lost 3 bases, with 22 bases spanning the gap. From germline, CDR1 is PRHDT and CDR2 FYEKMQ (reference sequence). The CDR3 consists of 17 residues. This chain's CDR3 is CASMSRRAGEYGNTIYF. The DNA of the CDR3 is TGTGCCAGCATGTCCCGTAGGGCAGGGGAGTATGGAAACACCATATATTTT.

V gene TRBV6-1 combines with J gene TRBJ1-1; D perhaps matches TRBD1 (5 bases). The CDR3 runs 16 residues. V was cut by 6 bases and J by 0 bases, with 17 bases left in between. Germline CDR1 reads MNHNS; CDR2 reads SASEGT. CDR3 nucleotides: TGTGCCAGCAGGGAAACCCGGGGGGTCATGAACACTGAAGCTTTCTTT. The encoded protein is CASRETRGVMNTEAFF.

The chain is built from TRBV19 and TRBJ1-5; the match to TRBD1 covers 12 bases. CDR3 length: 15 residues. CDR1 and CDR2 (germline): LNHDA, SQIVND (reference sequence). V trimming: 6 bases; J trimming: 7 bases; junction bases outside the gene matches: 7. CDR3 coding DNA: TGTGCCAGTAGGGGGGGACAGGGGGCGATCCAGCCCCAGCATTTT. Protein product: CASRGGQGAIQPQHF.

This clone was found a few times. The chain has TRBV7-9 and TRBJ2-7; no clear D gene. The V gene's germline CDR1 is SEHNR and CDR2 FQNEAQ (reference sequence). Deletions cut 11 bases from V and 0 bases from J, with 11 bases between. The CDR3 runs 12 residues. This chain's CDR3 is CAAAGRSYEQYF. CDR3 sequence (DNA): TGTGCCGCAGCTGGGCGCTCCTACGAGCAGTACTTC. The entire variable domain, with the rest obtained from reference TRBV7-9 and TRBJ2-7, is as follows: DTGVSQNPRHKITKRGQNVTFRCDPISEHNRLYWYRQTLGQGPEFLTYFQNEAQLEKSRLLSDRFSAERPKGSFSTLEIQRTEQGDSAMYLCAAAGRSYEQYFGPGTRLTVT.

The rearrangement links TRBV7-9 to TRBJ2-2; D unclear. The CDR3 has 12 residues. Germline assignment: CDR1 SEHNR and CDR2 FQNEAQ (reference sequence). The V end was cut by 4 bases, the J end by 5 bases, with 5 bases between. The CDR3 loop reads CASSSVTGELFF. CDR3 nucleotides: TGTGCCAGCAGCTCAGTTACCGGGGAGCTGTTTTTT.

This rearrangement joins TRBV7-8 to TRBJ1-5, with 7 bases fitting TRBD1. Losses at the gene ends were 2 bases for V and 4 bases for J; bases not matched to a gene: 8. Per germline, CDR1 SGHVS and CDR2 FQNEAQ. The CDR3 has 16 amino acids. CDR3: CASSLRQGEGNQPQHF. CDR3 sequence (DNA): TGTGCCAGCAGCTTACGACAGGGAGAGGGGAATCAGCCCCAGCATTTT.

J is TRBJ2-2 and V is TRBV7-3, with D unclear. The CDR3 consists of 15 residues. CDR1 is SGHTA and CDR2 is FQGTGA in the germline V gene. V lost 5 bases to trimming and J lost 2 bases, with 12 bases between them. CDR3 bases: TGTGCCAGCAGCCCTGGCCCCGGTAACACCGGGGAGCTGTTTTTT. This gives the protein CASSPGPGNTGELFF.

This clone has only a few counts. The chain joins TRBV5-1 to TRBJ1-1; D remains unclear. V lost 0 bases to trimming and J lost 0 bases, with 6 bases between them. Germline CDR1 SGHRS, CDR2 YFSETQ. This CDR3 contains 14 residues. This CDR3 reads CASSLAEMNTEAFF. Written as DNA, the CDR3 is TGCGCCAGCAGCTTGGCCGAGATGAACACTGAAGCTTTCTTT.

The rearrangement uses TRBV4-3 and TRBJ2-2; a possible D gene is TRBD2 (6 bases). This CDR3 is built from 14 residues. Looked up from germline, CDR1 is LGHNA and CDR2 is YSLEER. V was clipped by 0 bases and J by 7 bases, with 9 bases between them. The CDR3 loop is CASSQDPGGGELFF. The CDR3 DNA sequence: TGCGCCAGCAGCCAAGATCCCGGGGGCGGGGAGCTGTTTTTT.

This clone was seen a handful of times. V and J are TRBV7-8 and TRBJ1-5; 12 positions match TRBD1. From germline, CDR1 is SGHVS and CDR2 FQNEAQ. This CDR3 has 17 residues. V shed 6 bases, J shed 2 bases, and the junction held 8 bases outside the gene matches. Written as DNA, the CDR3 is TGTGCCAGCAGAGAGGCCGGGACAGGGGGCGGCAATCAGCCCCAGCATTTT. It yields the protein CASREAGTGGGNQPQHF.

This chain connects TRBV5-1 to TRBJ1-6; 7 nucleotides line up with TRBD1. The CDR3 is 13 amino acids. Trimming at V came to 4 bases and at J to 8 bases, leaving 3 bases not matched to a gene. CDR1 is SGHRS and CDR2 is YFSETQ in the germline V gene. CDR3 amino acids: CASSGGTDSPLHF. DNA for the CDR3: TGCGCCAGCAGCGGGGGGACAGATTCACCCCTCCACTTT.

The chain couples TRBV25-1 to TRBJ2-7, with D unresolved. The CDR3 length is 12 residues. Germline CDR1 and CDR2: MGHDK and SYGVNS. Trimming shortened V by 4 bases and J by 1 base, and 5 bases separated the two germline ends. The chain's CDR3 is CASSVPSYEQYF. CDR3 bases: TGTGCCAGCAGTGTTCCATCCTACGAGCAGTACTTC.

This chain connects TRBV4-3 to TRBJ2-6, with D perhaps matching TRBD1 (5 bases). Germline loops: CDR1 LGHNA, CDR2 YSLEER. The CDR3 runs 16 residues. Trimming shortened V by 4 bases and J by 0 bases, and 10 bases separated the two germline ends. The CDR3 region is CASSPDTSSGANVLTF. The CDR3 nucleotides read TGCGCCAGCAGCCCGGACACCTCCTCTGGGGCCAACGTCCTGACTTTC.

CDR3 sequence: CASSSSLNTGELFF. The CDR3 region has the DNA TGTGCCAGCAGTTCCTCCCTGAACACCGGGGAGCTGTTTTTT. This chain links TRBV27 with TRBJ2-2; D is unresolved. Looked up from germline, CDR1 is MNHEY and CDR2 is SMNVEV (reference sequence). V lost 4 bases and J 1 base, leaving 7 bases between the germline ends. This CDR3 comprises 14 residues.

This clone showed up just once. The chain recombines TRBV10-1 with TRBJ2-1; 16 bases agree with TRBD2. V was pared by 4 bases and J by 1 base, with 4 bases of the junction left unmatched. The germline V gene has CDR1 WNHNN and CDR2 SYGVQD (reference sequence). The CDR3 is 18 residues long. The CDR3 DNA follows: TGCGCCAGCAGTGGAGGGACTAGCGGGGGGGCATCCTACAATGAGCAGTTCTTC. Translated, it gives CASSGGTSGGASYNEQFF.

This chain links TRBV7-2 with TRBJ2-2; TRBD2 agrees at 7 bases. The CDR3 spans 13 residues. CDR1 and CDR2 (germline): SGHTA, FQGNSA. V trimming: 4 bases; J trimming: 4 bases; junction bases outside the gene matches: 0. The CDR3 sequence is CASSWGGTGELFF. CDR3 nucleotides: TGTGCCAGCAGCTGGGGGGGCACCGGGGAGCTGTTTTTT.